Following are 30 T cell receptor beta chains from one sample sequenced in a study of blood T cells in healthy people across ages. A J-beta primer mix and a sample-barcoded 5' primer were used in a second PCR of roughly 6 to 11 cycles. TCRdb analysed the 5' RACE reads with MiXCR anew, one entry per CDR3 protein. The repertoire holds around 1.1 million distinct CDR3 sequences, with roughly two fifths as singletons. Sequencing was performed on blood. The receptor set was obtained from a man younger than 35 in good health.

This sequence joins TRBV2 and TRBJ2-5; no firm D call. Germline V gene data show CDR1 as SNHLY and CDR2 as FYNNEI. This CDR3 is built from 15 residues. V lost 6 bases, J lost 11 bases, and 25 bases lay in between. The CDR3 here is CASRERAFTYNEQYF. The CDR3 nucleotides read TGTGCCAGCAGGGAAAGGGCGTTTACCTACAATGAGCAGTACTTC. The full variable domain, with the rest looked up from reference TRBV2 and TRBJ2-5, is EPEVTQTPSHQVTQMGQEVILRCVPISNHLYFYWYRQILGQKVEFLVSFYNNEISEKSEIFDDQFSVERPDGSNFTLKIRSTKLEDSAMYFCASRERAFTYNEQYFGPGTRLLVL.

This clonotype came up a few times. The chain carries TRBV7-9 and TRBJ1-1; D unclear. The CDR3 loop spans 14 amino acids. Germline loops: CDR1 SEHNR, CDR2 FQNEAQ (reference sequence). V lost 3 bases, J lost 1 base, and 9 bases lay in between. The CDR3 region is CASSFPAKNTEAFF. In DNA, the CDR3 is TGTGCCAGCAGCTTTCCGGCGAAGAACACTGAAGCTTTCTTT.

The chain joins TRBV7-9 to TRBJ1-1; 8 positions agree with TRBD1. V was pared by 4 bases and J by 3 bases, with 7 bases of the junction left unmatched. The CDR3 consists of 15 residues. Germline V gene sequence: CDR1 SEHNR, CDR2 FQNEAQ (reference sequence). The CDR3 DNA sequence: TGTGCCAGCAGCTCCCGACAGGGGCTTTACACTGAAGCTTTCTTT. Its protein product is CASSSRQGLYTEAFF. The complete variable domain, with remaining parts taken from reference TRBV7-9 and TRBJ1-1, reads DTGVSQNPRHKITKRGQNVTFRCDPISEHNRLYWYRQTLGQGPEFLTYFQNEAQLEKSRLLSDRFSAERPKGSFSTLEIQRTEQGDSAMYLCASSSRQGLYTEAFFGQGTRLTVV.

Only a few counts were recorded for this clonotype. The V call is TRBV7-3, the J call TRBJ2-7; 12 positions match TRBD1. V was clipped by 0 bases and J by 7 bases; unmatched bases: 4. The V gene's germline CDR1 is SGHTA and CDR2 FQGTGA. The CDR3 covers 15 residues. As DNA, the CDR3 is TGTGCCAGCAGCTTAACAGGGACAGGGGGCAATGAGCAGTACTTC. It encodes CASSLTGTGGNEQYF.

This chain uses TRBV12-3 or TRBV12-4 with TRBJ1-6; D uncertain. V lost 5 bases to trimming and J lost 10 bases, with 9 bases between them. The CDR3 consists of 12 residues. CDR3: CASSVLGSPLHF. In nucleotides, the CDR3 is TGTGCCAGCAGTGTCCTCGGGTCACCCCTCCACTTT.

The chain combines TRBV4-1 with TRBJ2-3; D unclear. CDR1 is MGHRA, CDR2 YSYEKL, per germline. CDR3 length equals 15 residues. V lost 1 base and J 3 bases, leaving 11 bases between the germline ends. The CDR3 protein is CASSQAFRVTDTQYF. In DNA, the CDR3 is TGCGCCAGCAGCCAAGCGTTTAGAGTGACAGATACGCAGTATTTT.

V is TRBV7-2 and J is TRBJ1-3; no clear D gene. The CDR3 loop spans 14 amino acids. Trimming left V 4 bases short and J 3 bases short, with 10 bases between. Germline V lookup: CDR1 SGHTA, CDR2 FQGNSA. Here the CDR3 reads CASSSTPNGNTIYF. For the CDR3, the DNA is TGTGCCAGCAGCTCGACCCCGAATGGAAACACCATATATTTT.

V and J are TRBV10-3 and TRBJ2-5; 7 bases fit TRBD1. V lost 4 bases and J lost 11; bases outside the gene matches: 16. The CDR3 has 15 amino acids. Germline-derived CDR1 and CDR2 are ENHRY and SYGVKD. The CDR3 nucleotides read TGTGCCATCAGTGCGCAGGACAGGACCTACAATGAGCAGTACTTC. Protein product: CAISAQDRTYNEQYF.

The chain uses TRBV29-1 and TRBJ2-5; D ambiguous. CDR1 is SQVTM and CDR2 is ANQGSEA in the germline V gene. The CDR3 covers 14 residues. Trimming removed 4 bases at V and 3 bases at J, with 15 bases between. The CDR3 is CSVVVGLGKETQYF. CDR3 coding DNA: TGCAGCGTTGTCGTTGGGCTAGGGAAAGAGACCCAGTACTTC.

The sample holds a few counts of this clonotype. The chain couples TRBV6-2 or TRBV6-3 to TRBJ2-1; D might be TRBD1 or TRBD2, each matching 6 bases. Germline lookup yields CDR1 MNHEY and CDR2 SVGEGT. V dropped 7 bases and J dropped 8 bases, with 18 bases sitting between them. The CDR3 is 14 amino acids. The CDR3 DNA follows: TGTGCCAGCAAAAAATCGGGGGCAGTCTATGAGCAGTTCTTC. Translation gives CASKKSGAVYEQFF.

The CDR3 loop is CAGSAVFTNEKLFF. In nucleotides, the CDR3 is TGTGCCGGCTCTGCAGTTTTCACTAATGAAAAACTGTTTTTT. The rearrangement uses TRBV12-3 or TRBV12-4 and TRBJ1-4; D gene uncertain. V was trimmed by 11 bases and J by 2 bases, leaving 15 bases between them. CDR3 length: 14 amino acids.

The rearrangement joins TRBV28 to TRBJ2-5; D could derive from TRBD1 or TRBD2 (6 bases each). The CDR3 consists of 11 residues. The V gene's germline CDR1 is MDHEN and CDR2 SYDVKM. Trimming took 8 bases from V and 11 from J, leaving 15 bases between them. The CDR3 nucleotides read TGTGCCAGCGTTGTGGGGGGCACGCAGTACTTC. Translated, it gives CASVVGGTQYF.

V usage is TRBV7-9 and J usage is TRBJ2-3; TRBD2 aligns across 11 bases. Germline values: CDR1 SEHNR, CDR2 FQNEAQ (reference sequence). J gave up 7 bases and V 4 bases, and 4 bases lay outside the gene matches. The CDR3 runs to 14 residues. The CDR3 reads CASSSLAGGNTQYF. The CDR3 DNA follows: TGTGCCAGCAGCTCCCTAGCGGGGGGAAATACGCAGTATTTT.

The chain employs TRBV6-1 and TRBJ2-7, with unresolved D. The CDR3 length is 15 residues. Trimming removed 2 bases at V and 1 base at J, with 12 bases between. The V gene's germline CDR1 is MNHNS and CDR2 SASEGT. The CDR3 protein is CASSEKGQSSYEQYF. CDR3 coding DNA: TGTGCCAGCAGTGAAAAGGGTCAGAGTTCCTACGAGCAGTACTTC.

A few counts support this clonotype. The chain has TRBV13 and TRBJ2-5; D is undetermined. The DNA end lines up better with TRBJ2-7; the J call may be wrong. The CDR3 is 12 residues long. Germline lookup yields CDR1 PRHDT and CDR2 FYEKMQ (reference sequence). The CDR3 spells CASSLTRAEQYF. The CDR3 DNA sequence: TGTGCCAGCAGCTTAACGAGAGCCGAGCAGTACTTC.

The chain carries TRBV3-1 and TRBJ1-1; D possibly corresponds to TRBD1 (6 bases). Germline CDR1 reads LGHDT; CDR2 reads YNNKEL (reference sequence). The V gene lost 3 bases and the J gene lost 3 bases, with 14 bases spanning the gap. The CDR3 runs 15 residues. CDR3 nucleotides: TGTGCCAGCAGCCAGGAAATTACAGGGTACACTGAAGCTTTCTTT. Protein: CASSQEITGYTEAFF. Full variable domain (missing parts from reference TRBV3-1 and TRBJ1-1): DTAVSQTPKYLVTQMGNDKSIKCEQNLGHDTMYWYKQDSKKFLKIMFSYNNKELIINETVPNRFSPKSPDKAHLNLHINSLELGDSAVYFCASSQEITGYTEAFFGQGTRLTVV.

The rearrangement links TRBV20-1 to TRBJ1-4, with 9 bases that match TRBD1. V lost 3 bases and J lost 5; bases outside the gene matches: 7. Germline V gene lookup returns CDR1 DFQATT and CDR2 SNEGSKA (reference sequence). This CDR3 spans 15 amino acids. In DNA, the CDR3 is TGCAGTGCTAGTCGGGAGGGGACAGGGAATGAAAAACTGTTTTTT. Its protein product is CSASREGTGNEKLFF.

The count of this clonotype is one. J is TRBJ1-1 and V is TRBV7-8; D call uncertain. V was pared by 4 bases and J by 4 bases, with 19 bases between. This CDR3 has 16 amino acids. Germline V gene sequence: CDR1 SGHVS, CDR2 FQNEAQ. Written as DNA, the CDR3 is TGTGCCAGCAGCTACCCTAACACGACCGGAGGCACTGAAGCTTTCTTT. As protein: CASSYPNTTGGTEAFF.

This clonotype was seen more than once but under ten times. J is TRBJ1-1 and V is TRBV20-1; the match to TRBD1 covers 9 bases. This CDR3 is built from 13 residues. Germline assignment: CDR1 DFQATT and CDR2 SNEGSKA (reference sequence). The junction had 3 bases not matched to a gene; V was cut back by 6 bases and J by 1 base. CDR3 in DNA: TGCAGTGCAGGGACAGGGAGGAACACTGAAGCTTTCTTT. As protein: CSAGTGRNTEAFF.

The gene calls are TRBV6-2 or TRBV6-3 and TRBJ2-3; possibly TRBD2 for D (6 bases). This CDR3 is built from 12 residues. Trimming removed 7 bases from V and 7 bases from J, with 12 bases in between. Per the germline V gene, CDR1 is MNHEY and CDR2 is SVGEGT. CDR3 DNA sequence: TGTGCCAGCACGACGACTAGGTATACGCAGTATTTT. It codes for CASTTTRYTQYF.

J is TRBJ2-3 and V is TRBV9; unclear D gene. V lost 3 bases to trimming and J lost 3 bases, with 17 bases between them. The CDR3 is 16 residues long. Germline V gene sequence: CDR1 SGDLS, CDR2 YYNGEE. The CDR3 protein is CASSAIDLKGTDTQYF. In DNA form, the CDR3 reads TGTGCCAGCAGCGCTATTGACCTCAAAGGTACAGATACGCAGTATTTT.

This clonotype was detected only a few times. The gene calls are TRBV7-3 and TRBJ2-1; no clear D gene. Trimming pared 5 bases from V and 7 bases from J, leaving 9 bases between. Germline lookup yields CDR1 SGHTA and CDR2 FQGTGA. The CDR3 has 12 residues. The DNA of the CDR3 is TGTGCCAGCAGCCCCACTACGAATGAGCAGTTCTTC. It is translated as CASSPTTNEQFF.

J is TRBJ1-4 and V is TRBV25-1; TRBD1 might be the D (5 bases). V lost 5 bases, J lost 5 bases, and 9 bases lay in between. CDR3 size: 13 residues. The germline V gene encodes CDR1 MGHDK and CDR2 SYGVNS. The chain's CDR3 is CASSIGTNEKLFF. The CDR3 coding sequence is TGTGCCAGCAGTATTGGGACCAATGAAAAACTGTTTTTT.

In the case of this clonotype: At one of its ends the junction is not consistent with the germline gene, which may arise from a read error. V is TRBV29-1 and J is TRBJ1-5; perhaps TRBD1 as D (6 bases). Germline assignment: CDR1 SQVTM and CDR2 ANQGSEA. The CDR3 is 13 residues long. CDR3 protein: CSVGMAGDQLQHF. CDR3 sequence (DNA): TGCAGCGTTGGAATGGCAGGGGATCAGCTCCAGCATTTT.

The CDR3 DNA sequence: TGTGCCAGCAGCTTAGACAGTTTCCAGCAGTACTTC. Protein product: CASSLDSFQQYF. This chain uses TRBV7-9 with TRBJ2-5, with D hard to call. CDR3 length: 12 residues. The V gene lost 1 base and the J gene lost 11 bases, with 11 bases spanning the gap. Germline CDR1 SEHNR, CDR2 FQNEAQ (reference sequence). Using reference TRBV7-9 and TRBJ2-5 for the parts outside the CDR3, the full variable domain is DTGVSQNPRHKITKRGQNVTFRCDPISEHNRLYWYRQTLGQGPEFLTYFQNEAQLEKSRLLSDRFSAERPKGSFSTLEIQRTEQGDSAMYLCASSLDSFQQYFGPGTRLLVL.

The genes are TRBV2 and TRBJ1-2, with TRBD1 identical over 7 bases. The CDR3 has 13 residues. V dropped 1 base and J dropped 6; count of bases not matched to a gene: 2. Per germline, CDR1 SNHLY and CDR2 FYNNEI. The CDR3 loop is CASSEGQGDGYTF. DNA of the CDR3: TGTGCCAGCAGTGAAGGCCAGGGGGATGGCTACACCTTC.

V gene TRBV12-3 or TRBV12-4 combines with J gene TRBJ2-3, with 13 bases identical to TRBD2. This CDR3 region has 15 residues. V lost 6 bases and J lost 6; bases outside the gene matches: 6. The CDR3 nucleotides are TGTGCCAGCAGGGGACTAGCGGGGATGTTGGATACGCAGTATTTT. Its protein is CASRGLAGMLDTQYF.

This clonotype was observed at least ten times. The chain has TRBV7-9 and TRBJ1-2; D is unresolved. The V gene's germline CDR1 is SEHNR and CDR2 FQNEAQ (reference sequence). The CDR3 covers 16 residues. V shed 4 bases and J shed 3 bases, with 18 bases lying between them. CDR3 residues: CASSSSPRRKDYGYTF. The CDR3 DNA is TGTGCCAGCAGCTCCTCGCCTCGTAGGAAGGACTATGGCTACACCTTC.

The chain carries TRBV7-9 and TRBJ1-4; perhaps TRBD1 as D (6 bases). The CDR3 extends over 16 amino acids. Trimming pared 5 bases from V and 2 bases from J, leaving 15 bases between. Germline-derived CDR1 and CDR2 are SEHNR and FQNEAQ (reference sequence). CDR3: CASSRTALATNEKLFF. In DNA, the CDR3 is TGTGCCAGCAGCCGGACAGCTCTTGCGACTAATGAAAAACTGTTTTTT.

CDR3 in DNA: TGTGCCAGCAGCGTAGACGGCGGGGGGCACAATGAGCAGTTCTTC. Protein product: CASSVDGGGHNEQFF. V usage is TRBV9 and J usage is TRBJ2-1; 8 bases align to TRBD2. The CDR3 totals 15 residues. V shed 0 bases and J 5 bases; nucleotides not matched to a gene: 4. Germline loops: CDR1 SGDLS, CDR2 YYNGEE.